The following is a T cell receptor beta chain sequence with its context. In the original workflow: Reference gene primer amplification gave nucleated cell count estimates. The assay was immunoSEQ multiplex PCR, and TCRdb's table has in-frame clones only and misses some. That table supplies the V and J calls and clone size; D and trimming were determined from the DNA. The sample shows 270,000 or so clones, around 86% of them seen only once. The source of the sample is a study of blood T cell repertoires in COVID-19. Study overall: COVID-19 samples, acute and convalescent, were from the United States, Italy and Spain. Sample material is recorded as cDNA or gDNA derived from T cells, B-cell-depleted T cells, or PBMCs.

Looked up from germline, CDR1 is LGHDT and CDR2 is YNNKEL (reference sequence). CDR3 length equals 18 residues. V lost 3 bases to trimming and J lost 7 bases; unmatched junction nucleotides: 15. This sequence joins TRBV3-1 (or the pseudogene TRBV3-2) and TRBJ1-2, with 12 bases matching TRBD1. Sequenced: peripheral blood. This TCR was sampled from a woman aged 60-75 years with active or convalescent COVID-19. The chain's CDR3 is CASSQVQGTGGALGGYTF. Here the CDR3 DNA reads TGTGCCAGCAGCCAGGTCCAAGGGACAGGGGGCGCGTTGGGTGGCTACACCTTC.